This TCR beta chain was sequenced for a study of identical twins. V was trimmed by 5 bases and J by 3 bases, leaving 19 bases between them. Germline lookup yields CDR1 KGHSH and CDR2 LQKENI. This CDR3 has 16 residues. MiXCR was run by TCRdb on the 5' RACE reads, yielding one entry per CDR3 protein. The repertoire holds 400,000 to 500,000 distinct CDR3 sequences, with around 15% as singletons. Another study also made use of these data, one on yellow fever vaccine responses in identical twins.

The chain joins TRBV18 to TRBJ1-1, with a possible D match to TRBD1 (5 bases). The sample consisted of CD4+ T cells sorted from blood. The clonotype originates from a woman younger than 30 in good health. DNA for the CDR3: TGTGCCAGCTCATTGACCTTGACAGCAGGGTACACTGAAGCTTTCTTT. This sequence encodes CASSLTLTAGYTEAFF.